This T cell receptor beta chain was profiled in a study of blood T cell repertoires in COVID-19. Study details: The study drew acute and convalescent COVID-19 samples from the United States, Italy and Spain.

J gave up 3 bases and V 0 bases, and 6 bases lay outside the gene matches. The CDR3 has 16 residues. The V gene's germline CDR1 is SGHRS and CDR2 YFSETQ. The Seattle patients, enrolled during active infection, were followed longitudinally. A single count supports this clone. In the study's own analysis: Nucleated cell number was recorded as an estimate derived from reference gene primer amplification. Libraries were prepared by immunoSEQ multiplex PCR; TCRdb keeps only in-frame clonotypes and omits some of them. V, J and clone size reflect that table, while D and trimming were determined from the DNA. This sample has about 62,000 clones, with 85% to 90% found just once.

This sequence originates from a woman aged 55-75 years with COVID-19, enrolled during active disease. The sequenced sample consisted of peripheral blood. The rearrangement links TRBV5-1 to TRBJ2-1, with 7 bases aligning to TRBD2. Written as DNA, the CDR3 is TGCGCCAGCAGCTTGGTGGGCGGGAGAGGCTACAATGAGCAGTTCTTC. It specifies CASSLVGGRGYNEQFF.